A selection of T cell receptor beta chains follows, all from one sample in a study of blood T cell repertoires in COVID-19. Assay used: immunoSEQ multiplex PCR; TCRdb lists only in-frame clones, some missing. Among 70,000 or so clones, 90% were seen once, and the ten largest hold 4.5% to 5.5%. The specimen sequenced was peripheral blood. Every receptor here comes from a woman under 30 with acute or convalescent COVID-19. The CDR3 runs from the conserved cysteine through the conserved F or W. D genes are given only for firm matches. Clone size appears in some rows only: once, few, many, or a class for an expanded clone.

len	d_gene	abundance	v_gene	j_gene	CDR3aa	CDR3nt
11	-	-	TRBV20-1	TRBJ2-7	CSGSRTYEQYF	TGCAGTGGTTCGAGAACCTACGAGCAGTACTTC
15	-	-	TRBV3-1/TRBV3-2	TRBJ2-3	CASSHEGLRTDTQYF	TGTGCCAGCAGCCATGAGGGACTTCGCACAGATACGCAGTATTTT
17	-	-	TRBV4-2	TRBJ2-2	CASSQYPGSTGTGELFF	TGTGCCAGCAGCCAATACCCCGGGTCGACCGGCACCGGGGAGCTGTTTTTT
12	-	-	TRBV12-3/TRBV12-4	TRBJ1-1	CASSLGTIEAFF	TGTGCCAGCAGCCTAGGGACAATTGAAGCTTTCTTT
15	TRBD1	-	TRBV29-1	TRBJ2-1	CSVELGQGTDGEQFF	TGCAGCGTTGAATTGGGACAGGGAACGGACGGGGAGCAGTTCTTC
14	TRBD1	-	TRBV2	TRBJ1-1	CASSTQGGSTEAFF	TGTGCCAGCAGTACACAGGGGGGGAGCACTGAAGCTTTCTTT
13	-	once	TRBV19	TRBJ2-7	CASSLYLSYEQYF	TGTGCCAGTAGCCTATACCTCTCCTACGAGCAGTACTTC
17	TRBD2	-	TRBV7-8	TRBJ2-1	CASSLESGTRLNNEQFF	TGTGCCAGCAGCTTAGAGTCCGGGACTAGACTTAACAATGAGCAGTTCTTC
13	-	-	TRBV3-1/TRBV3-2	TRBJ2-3	CASSQGAGDTQYF	TGTGCCAGCAGCCAAGGAGCTGGAGATACGCAGTATTTT
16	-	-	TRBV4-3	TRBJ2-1	CASSQDGTSSYNEQFF	TGCGCCAGCAGCCAAGATGGGACTTCGTCCTACAATGAGCAGTTCTTC
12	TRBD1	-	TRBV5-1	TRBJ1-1	CASRDRETEAFF	TGCGCCAGCAGAGACAGGGAGACTGAAGCTTTCTTT
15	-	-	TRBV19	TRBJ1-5	CASSTPGYGNQPQHF	TGTGCCAGTTCCACCCCCGGGTATGGAAATCAGCCCCAGCATTTT
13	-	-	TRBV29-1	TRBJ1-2	CSVGQHQGYGYTF	TGCAGCGTTGGACAGCACCAGGGCTATGGCTACACCTTC
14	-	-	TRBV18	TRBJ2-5	CASSPRLEQETQYF	TGTGCCAGCTCACCCAGACTCGAGCAAGAGACCCAGTACTTC
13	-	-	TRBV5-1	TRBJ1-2	CASSLRADYGYTF	TGCGCCAGCAGCTTGCGAGCGGACTATGGCTACACCTTC